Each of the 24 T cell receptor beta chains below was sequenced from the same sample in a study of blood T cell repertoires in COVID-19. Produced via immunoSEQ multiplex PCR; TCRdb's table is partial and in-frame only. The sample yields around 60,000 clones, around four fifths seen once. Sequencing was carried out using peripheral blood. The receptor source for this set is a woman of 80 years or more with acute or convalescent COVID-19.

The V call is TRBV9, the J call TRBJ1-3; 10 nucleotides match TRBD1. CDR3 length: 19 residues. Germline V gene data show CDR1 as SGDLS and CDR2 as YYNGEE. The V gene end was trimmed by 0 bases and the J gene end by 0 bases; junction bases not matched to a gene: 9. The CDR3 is CASSVAWGTGVSSGNTIYF. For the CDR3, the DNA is TGTGCCAGCAGCGTAGCTTGGGGGACAGGGGTTTCCTCTGGAAACACCATATATTTT. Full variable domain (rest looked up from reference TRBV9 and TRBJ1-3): DSGVTQTPKHLITATGQRVTLRCSPRSGDLSVYWYQQSLDQGLQFLIQYYNGEERAKGNILERFSAQQFPDLHSELNLSSLELGDSALYFCASSVAWGTGVSSGNTIYFGEGSWLTVV.

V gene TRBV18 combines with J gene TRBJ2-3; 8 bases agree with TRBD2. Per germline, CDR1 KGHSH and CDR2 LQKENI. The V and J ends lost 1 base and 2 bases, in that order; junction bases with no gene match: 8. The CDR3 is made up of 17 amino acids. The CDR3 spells CASSPLVAGKDTDTQYF. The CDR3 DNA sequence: TGTGCCAGCTCACCACTCGTAGCGGGAAAGGACACAGATACGCAGTATTTT.

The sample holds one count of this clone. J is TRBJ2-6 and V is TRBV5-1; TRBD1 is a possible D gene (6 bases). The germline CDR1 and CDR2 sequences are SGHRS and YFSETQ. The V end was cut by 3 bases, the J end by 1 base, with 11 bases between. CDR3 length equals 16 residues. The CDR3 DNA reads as TGCGCCAGCAGCTCCTTCGGGACATCTGGGGCCAACGTCCTGACTTTC. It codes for CASSSFGTSGANVLTF. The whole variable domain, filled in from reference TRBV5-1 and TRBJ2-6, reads KAGVTQTPRYLIKTRGQQVTLSCSPISGHRSVSWYQQTPGQGLQFLFEYFSETQRNKGNFPGRFSGRQFSNSRSEMNVSTLELGDSALYLCASSSFGTSGANVLTFGAGSRLTVL.

In nucleotides, the CDR3 is TGTGCCAGCAGTTCGAGGTTAACTGAAGCTTTCTTT. It is translated as CASSSRLTEAFF. The rearrangement uses TRBV28 and TRBJ1-1; no definite D call. This CDR3 has 12 residues. Trimming stripped 4 bases from V and 5 bases from J, with 8 bases between. The germline V gene has CDR1 MDHEN and CDR2 SYDVKM.

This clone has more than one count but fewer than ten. The CDR3 protein is CASSSQTSGLRNEQFF. CDR3 nucleotide sequence: TGTGCCAGCAGCTCCCAGACTAGCGGCCTTAGGAATGAGCAGTTCTTC. The J gene is TRBJ2-1, the V gene TRBV7-8, with TRBD2 identical over 9 bases. CDR1 and CDR2 from the germline V gene are SGHVS and FQNEAQ. CDR3 length equals 16 residues. V lost 4 bases and J lost 7; bases outside the gene matches: 11.

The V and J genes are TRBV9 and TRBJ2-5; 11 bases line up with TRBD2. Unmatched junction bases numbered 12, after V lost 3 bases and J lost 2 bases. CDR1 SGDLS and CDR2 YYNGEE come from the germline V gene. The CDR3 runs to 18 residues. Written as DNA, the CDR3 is TGTGCCAGCAGCGGGCGGACTAGCGGGCCGGGGCAGCAAGAGACCCAGTACTTC. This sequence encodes CASSGRTSGPGQQETQYF.

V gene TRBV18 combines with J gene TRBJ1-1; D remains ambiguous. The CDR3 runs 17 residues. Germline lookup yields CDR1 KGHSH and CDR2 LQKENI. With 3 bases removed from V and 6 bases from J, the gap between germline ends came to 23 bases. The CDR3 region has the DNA TGTGCCAGCTCACCCACGGGAACACCAGTACAGAGGGCTGAAGCTTTCTTT. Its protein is CASSPTGTPVQRAEAFF.

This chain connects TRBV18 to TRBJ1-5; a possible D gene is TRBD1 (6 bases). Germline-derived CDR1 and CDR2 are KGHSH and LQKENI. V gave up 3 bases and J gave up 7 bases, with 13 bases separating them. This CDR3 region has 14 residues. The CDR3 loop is CASSPQGGGQPQHF. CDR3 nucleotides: TGTGCCAGCTCACCGCAAGGGGGGGGACAGCCCCAGCATTTT.

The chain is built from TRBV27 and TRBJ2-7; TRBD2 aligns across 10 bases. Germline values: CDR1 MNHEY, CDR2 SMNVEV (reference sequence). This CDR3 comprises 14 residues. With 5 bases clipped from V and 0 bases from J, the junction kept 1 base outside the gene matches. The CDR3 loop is CASSTSGISYEQYF. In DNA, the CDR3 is TGTGCCAGCAGTACTAGCGGGATCTCCTACGAGCAGTACTTC.

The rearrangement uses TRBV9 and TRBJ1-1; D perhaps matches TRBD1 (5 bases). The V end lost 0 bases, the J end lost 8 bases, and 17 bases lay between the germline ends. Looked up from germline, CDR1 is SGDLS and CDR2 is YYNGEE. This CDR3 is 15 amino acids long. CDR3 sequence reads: CASSVATGGITEAFF. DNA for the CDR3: TGTGCCAGCAGCGTAGCTACGGGGGGGATAACCGAAGCTTTCTTT. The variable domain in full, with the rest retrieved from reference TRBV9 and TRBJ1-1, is DSGVTQTPKHLITATGQRVTLRCSPRSGDLSVYWYQQSLDQGLQFLIQYYNGEERAKGNILERFSAQQFPDLHSELNLSSLELGDSALYFCASSVATGGITEAFFGQGTRLTVV.

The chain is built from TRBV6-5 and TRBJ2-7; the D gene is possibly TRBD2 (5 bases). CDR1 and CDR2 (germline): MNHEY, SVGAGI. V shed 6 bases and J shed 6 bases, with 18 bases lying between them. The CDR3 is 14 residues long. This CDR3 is CASRLSGVAGEQYF. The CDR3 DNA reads TGTGCCAGCAGGTTATCCGGGGTTGCTGGCGAGCAGTACTTC.

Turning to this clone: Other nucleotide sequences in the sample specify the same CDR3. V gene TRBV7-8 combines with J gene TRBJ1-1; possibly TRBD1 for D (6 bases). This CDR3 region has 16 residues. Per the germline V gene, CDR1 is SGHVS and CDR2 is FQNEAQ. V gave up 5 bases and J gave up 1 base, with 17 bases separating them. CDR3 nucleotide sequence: TGTGCCAGCAGCACGGGACAACCGTCGGGGAACACTGAAGCTTTCTTT. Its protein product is CASSTGQPSGNTEAFF.

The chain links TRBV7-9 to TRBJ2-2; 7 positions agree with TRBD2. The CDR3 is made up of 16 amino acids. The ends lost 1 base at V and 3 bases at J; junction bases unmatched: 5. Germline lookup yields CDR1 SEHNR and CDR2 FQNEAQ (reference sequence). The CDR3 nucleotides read TGTGCCAGCAGCTTAGGAGCGGGACTTTACACCGGGGAGCTGTTTTTT. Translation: CASSLGAGLYTGELFF.

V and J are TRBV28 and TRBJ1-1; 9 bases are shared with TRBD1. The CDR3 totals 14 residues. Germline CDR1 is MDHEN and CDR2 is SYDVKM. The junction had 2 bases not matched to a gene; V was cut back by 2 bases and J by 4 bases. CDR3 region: CASSLGDRATEAFF. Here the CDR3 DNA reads TGTGCCAGCAGTTTAGGGGACAGGGCCACTGAAGCTTTCTTT.

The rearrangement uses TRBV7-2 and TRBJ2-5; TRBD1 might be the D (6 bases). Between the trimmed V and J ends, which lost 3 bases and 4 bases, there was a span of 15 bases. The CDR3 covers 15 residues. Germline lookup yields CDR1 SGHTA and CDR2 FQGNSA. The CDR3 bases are TGTGCCAGCAGCTTTAAAAACAGGGTTCGAGAGACCCAGTACTTC. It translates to CASSFKNRVRETQYF.

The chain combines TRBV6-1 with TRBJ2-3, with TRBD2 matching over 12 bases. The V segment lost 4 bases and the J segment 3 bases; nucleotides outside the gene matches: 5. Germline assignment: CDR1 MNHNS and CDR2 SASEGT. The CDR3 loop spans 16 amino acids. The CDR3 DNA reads TGTGCCAGCAGTGTGACTAGCGGGGGACAAACAGATACGCAGTATTTT. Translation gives CASSVTSGGQTDTQYF.

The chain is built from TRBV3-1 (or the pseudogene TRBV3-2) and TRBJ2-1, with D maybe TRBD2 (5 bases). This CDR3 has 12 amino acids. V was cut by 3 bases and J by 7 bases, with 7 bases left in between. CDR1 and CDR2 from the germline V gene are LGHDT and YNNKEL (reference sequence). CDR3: CASSHRTNEQFF. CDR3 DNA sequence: TGTGCCAGCAGCCACCGGACTAATGAGCAGTTCTTC.

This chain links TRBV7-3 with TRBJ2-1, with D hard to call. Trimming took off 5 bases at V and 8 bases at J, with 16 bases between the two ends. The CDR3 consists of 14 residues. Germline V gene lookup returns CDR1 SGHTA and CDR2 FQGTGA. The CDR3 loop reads CASSVRASLHEQFF. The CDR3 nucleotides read TGTGCCAGCAGCGTGCGTGCCTCTCTGCATGAGCAGTTCTTC.

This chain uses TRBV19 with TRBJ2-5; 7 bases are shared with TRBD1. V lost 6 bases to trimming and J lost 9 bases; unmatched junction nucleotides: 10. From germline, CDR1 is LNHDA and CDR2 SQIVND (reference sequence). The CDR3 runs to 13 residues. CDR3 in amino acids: CASRADATGAQYF. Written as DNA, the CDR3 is TGTGCCAGTAGGGCGGACGCCACAGGGGCCCAGTACTTC.

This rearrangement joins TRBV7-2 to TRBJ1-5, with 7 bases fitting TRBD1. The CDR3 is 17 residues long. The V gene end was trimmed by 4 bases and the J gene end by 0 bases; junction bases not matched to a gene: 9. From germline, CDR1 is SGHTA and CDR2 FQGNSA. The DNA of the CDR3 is TGTGCCAGCAGCTCGACAGGGACCCCTTATAGCAATCAGCCCCAGCATTTT. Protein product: CASSSTGTPYSNQPQHF.

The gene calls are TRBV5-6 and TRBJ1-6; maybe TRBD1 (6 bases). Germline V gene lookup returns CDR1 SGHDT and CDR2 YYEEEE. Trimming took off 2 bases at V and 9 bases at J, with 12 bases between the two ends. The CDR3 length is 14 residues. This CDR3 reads CASSFGRGTSPLHF. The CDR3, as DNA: TGTGCCAGCAGCTTTGGTAGGGGGACTTCACCCCTCCACTTT.

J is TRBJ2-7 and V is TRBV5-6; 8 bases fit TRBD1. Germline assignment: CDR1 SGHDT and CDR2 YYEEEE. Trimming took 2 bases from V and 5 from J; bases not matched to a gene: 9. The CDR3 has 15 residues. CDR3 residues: CASSFWDRTTNEQYF. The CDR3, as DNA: TGTGCCAGCAGCTTTTGGGACAGGACAACGAACGAGCAGTACTTC.

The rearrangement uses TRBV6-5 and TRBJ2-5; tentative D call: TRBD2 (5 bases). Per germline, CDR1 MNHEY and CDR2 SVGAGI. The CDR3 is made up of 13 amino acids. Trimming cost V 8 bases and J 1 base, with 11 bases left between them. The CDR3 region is CASLRVPQETQYF. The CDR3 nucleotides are TGTGCCAGCTTGAGGGTCCCCCAAGAGACCCAGTACTTC.

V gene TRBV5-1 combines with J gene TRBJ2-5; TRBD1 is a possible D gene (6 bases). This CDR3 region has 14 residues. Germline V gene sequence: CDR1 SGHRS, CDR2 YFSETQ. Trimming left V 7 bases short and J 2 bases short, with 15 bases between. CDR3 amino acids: CASQATGTQETQYF. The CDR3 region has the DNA TGCGCCAGCCAAGCTACAGGGACGCAAGAGACCCAGTACTTC.